This TCR beta chain was recorded in a study of CD8 T cells in ankylosing spondylitis. Whole-study findings and limits: Several highly homologous variants made up a TCR beta motif, and this motif appeared characteristic of ankylosing spondylitis blood.

Germline V CDR1 and CDR2: SGHNT, YENEEA. V lost 5 bases, J lost 5 bases, and 13 bases lay in between. The CDR3 extends over 14 amino acids. Making the TCR beta libraries involved quantitative 5'-RACE with molecular barcodes. TCRdb re-analysed the 5' RACE reads in MiXCR, keeping a single row per CDR3 protein. The sample has 300,000 to 400,000 distinct CDR3 sequences; approximately 10% are singletons. This clonotype was found a few times. The antigen is undetermined. The V gene is TRBV11-3, the J gene TRBJ2-1, with D possibly TRBD1 on 6 matching bases. Sequencing used blood, either unsorted or a sorted T cell fraction (not recorded which). This clonotype was obtained from a female donor with ankylosing spondylitis or in good health (not recorded which). For the CDR3, the DNA is TGTGCCAGCAGCCCCAGGGGCTACCACAATGAGCAGTTCTTC. Its protein product is CASSPRGYHNEQFF.